This T cell receptor (beta chain) originates from a study of blood T cell repertoires in COVID-19 (dated by TCRdb to 2020 to 2022). About the full investigation: Samples from collaborators originated in the United States, Italy and Spain and spanned both the acute and convalescent phases of COVID-19. The material from the prospective study consisted of cDNA or gDNA derived from T cells, B-cell-depleted T cells, or PBMCs. The dataset comprised deeply sampled blood TCRbeta repertoires from subjects exposed to, actively infected with, or recovered from COVID-19. A freely available public database, intended as a resource for researchers studying the immune response to SARS-CoV-2, is where the repertoires were released. Samples were obtained from the ongoing ImmuneRACE study (first 160 participants) and from 950 to 1,500 subjects provided by 6 global collaborators. Nearly every sample came with metadata listing a de-identified subject ID, COVID-19 status, age in years and sex. HLA class I and class II types, where available, came from metadata supplied by the sample provider rather than from assay-based typing.

The immunoSEQ Assay, a bias-controlled multiplex PCR, was used to amplify TCRbeta CDR3 regions from genomic DNA. Regarding the original processing steps: Nucleated cell counts per sample were estimated from amplification of reference gene primers within the assay. To quantify the absolute abundance of each unique TCRbeta CDR3 rearrangement, sequence reads were collapsed and filtered. For each sample, productive Simpson clonality was calculated as the square root of Simpson's diversity index over productive rearrangements. TCRdb's version of the immuneACCESS table is confined to in-frame rearrangements and falls short of the full clone set. An unresolved V gene accounts for under half of the shortfall where checked; the remainder is of unknown origin. That table supplies the V and J calls and clone size; D and trimming were determined from the DNA. The sample profile shows about 160,000 clones; 70% to 90% of them were found once. The ten largest clonotypes hold less than 6.5% of the sample.

In Seattle, one collaborating source enrolled patients while the infection was active and tracked those patients longitudinally over the course of disease. The collaborating institutions used their own protocols to collect whole blood in K2EDTA tubes. For TCRbeta analysis, collaborators shipped samples in one of three forms: frozen whole blood, isolated PBMCs, or DNA extracted from either of those sample types. Counted from cysteine to phenylalanine, this CDR3 has 12 amino acids. Only the CDR3 DNA stays, 36 bases, in frame from base 1. The germline V gene (reference sequence) gives CDR1 as LNHNV and CDR2 as YYDKDF. The trim is 0 bases for V and 7 bases for J, with a gap of 6 bases between the germline ends. What the work shows at the level of the full study, not this receptor alone: The amount of clinical and demographic metadata varied by source and participant and was provided uncurated.

Of note for this clone: Which antigen it targets is not known. No base-level quality is on record; no much larger clone is a single base apart.

This receptor was identified in a woman between 45 and 60 years old with COVID-19, enrolled during active disease. Sequencing was performed on peripheral blood. Recombination linked TRBV15 to TRBJ2-5, with TRBD2 perhaps the D gene, on 6 matching bases. The CDR3 loop reads CATSRERGTQYF. The sequence in DNA is TGTGCCACCAGCAGAGAGCGGGGGACCCAGTACTTC.